Below, 31 T cell receptor beta chains from the same sample are listed, as sequenced in a study of shared clonotypes between healthy human individuals. The repertoire was sequenced with immunoSEQ multiplex PCR; TCRdb's copy has only in-frame clones and lacks some. The sample shows roughly 2 million clones, over 85% of them seen only once. Sequenced: naive CD4+ T cells sorted from blood. Documented subset: CD45RA+ positively selected. The receptor source for this set is a man aged 18 to 29 in good health.

The gene calls are TRBV6-1 and TRBJ1-2; TRBD1 matches at 7 bases. The V gene's germline CDR1 is MNHNS and CDR2 SASEGT. The CDR3 runs 13 residues. With 6 bases clipped from V and 8 bases from J, the junction kept 9 bases outside the gene matches. The CDR3 DNA follows: TGTGCCAGCAGAATAGAGACAGGGTTCGGCTACACCTTC. Protein product: CASRIETGFGYTF.

Comment on this clone: The same CDR3 can be traced to other DNA sequences in this sample. The J gene is TRBJ2-2, the V gene TRBV10-3; D gene uncertain. With 0 bases removed from V and 5 bases from J, the gap between germline ends came to 4 bases. Germline V gives CDR1 ENHRY, CDR2 SYGVKD. This CDR3 comprises 13 residues. CDR3 bases: TGTGCCATCAGTGAGTCCACAACCGGGGAGCTGTTTTTT. This encodes CAISESTTGELFF.

The rearrangement links TRBV25-1 to TRBJ2-1; 11 positions match TRBD2. V lost 1 base to trimming and J lost 8 bases; unmatched junction nucleotides: 4. This CDR3 comprises 15 residues. Per the germline V gene, CDR1 is MGHDK and CDR2 is SYGVNS. Written as DNA, the CDR3 is TGTGCCAGCAGTGAATTAGTTAGCGGGAGGGATGAGCAGTTCTTC. Protein: CASSELVSGRDEQFF.

The chain recombines TRBV6-5 with TRBJ1-2, with 8 bases lining up with TRBD1. CDR1 is MNHEY, CDR2 SVGAGI, per germline. Trimming removed 5 bases from V and 4 bases from J; junction bases left unmatched: 6. The CDR3 has 14 amino acids. The CDR3 coding sequence is TGTGCCAGCAGTACAGGACAGGGAACCTATGGCTACACCTTC. Translated, it gives CASSTGQGTYGYTF.

This clone has only one observation. V is TRBV5-4 and J is TRBJ2-1; the match to TRBD2 covers 10 bases. This CDR3 is built from 16 residues. Trimming at V came to 4 bases and at J to 4 bases, leaving 8 bases not matched to a gene. The V gene's germline CDR1 is SGHNT and CDR2 YYREEE (reference sequence). The CDR3 coding sequence is TGTGCCAGCAGCAATCCGGGACTAGCGTCGTACAATGAGCAGTTCTTC. This sequence encodes CASSNPGLASYNEQFF.

The V and J genes are TRBV11-3 and TRBJ2-1; 10 bases are a match to TRBD2. In germline, CDR1 is SGHNT, CDR2 YENEEA. Germline trimming cut 2 bases from V and 6 bases from J; bases unmatched to any gene: 4. The CDR3 has 15 amino acids. CDR3 sequence reads: CASSLTSGVPNEQFF. For the CDR3, the DNA is TGTGCCAGCAGCTTAACTAGCGGGGTTCCCAATGAGCAGTTCTTC.

V usage is TRBV11-2 and J usage is TRBJ2-3, with a possible D match to TRBD1 (5 bases). The V gene lost 1 base and the J gene lost 4 bases, with 15 bases spanning the gap. This CDR3 region has 16 residues. CDR1 is SGHAT, CDR2 FQNNGV, per germline. The CDR3, as DNA: TGTGCCAGCAGCTTAGGGGGCGGTATTGCCTCAGATACGCAGTATTTT. Its translation is CASSLGGGIASDTQYF.

The V and J genes are TRBV11-2 and TRBJ2-7, with a possible D match to TRBD1 (5 bases). From germline, CDR1 is SGHAT and CDR2 FQNNGV. The CDR3 length is 16 residues. Trimming pared 4 bases from V and 5 bases from J, leaving 21 bases between. CDR3 region: CASSWTTGDTSHEQYF. In nucleotides, the CDR3 is TGTGCCAGCAGCTGGACAACCGGAGACACATCCCACGAGCAGTACTTC.

Worth noting for this clone: One end of the junction is discordant with germline, which a read error may explain. Other DNA sequences in the sample encode the same CDR3. The gene calls are TRBV5-1 and TRBJ2-2; D remains unclear. CDR3 length equals 15 residues. Per the germline V gene, CDR1 is SGHRS and CDR2 is YFSETQ. The CDR3 DNA follows: TGCGCAAGCAGCCCGGGCGCGGCGAACACCGGGGAGCTGTTTTTT. It yields the protein CASSPGAANTGELFF.

With respect to this clone: A much larger clone sits a single nucleotide away, making a read error possible. The sample contains more than one DNA sequence encoding this CDR3. The chain couples TRBV30 to TRBJ1-4, with 7 nucleotides matching TRBD1. The CDR3 has 16 amino acids. Germline CDR1 and CDR2: GTSNPN and SVGIG (reference sequence). The DNA of the CDR3 is TGCGCCTGGAGTGCGTCCAGACAGGGTCGGGGTGAAAAACTGTTTTTT. This codes for CAWSASRQGRGEKLFF.

This sequence joins TRBV10-2 and TRBJ2-5, with 7 bases lining up with TRBD1. There are 14 residues in the CDR3. Germline V gene data show CDR1 as WSHSY and CDR2 as SAAADI. The junction had 5 bases not matched to a gene; V was cut back by 5 bases and J by 2 bases. The DNA for the CDR3 is TGCGCCAGCAGTAGGAGGACAGGACAAGAGACCCAGTACTTC. Protein sequence: CASSRRTGQETQYF.

The V call is TRBV12-5, the J call TRBJ2-1; possibly TRBD2 for D (6 bases). The germline V gene has CDR1 LGHNT and CDR2 FRNRAP. Trimming took off 1 base at V and 10 bases at J, with 11 bases between the two ends. The CDR3 extends over 13 amino acids. The CDR3 DNA sequence: TGTGCTAGTGGTTTGGAGGTTGCGGGAGAGCAGTTCTTC. Protein: CASGLEVAGEQFF.

This chain uses TRBV29-1 with TRBJ2-7; perhaps TRBD1 as D (6 bases). V was shortened by 0 bases and J by 0 bases, with 12 bases between the two germline ends. CDR3 length: 15 amino acids. The germline gives CDR1 SQVTM, CDR2 ANQGSEA. CDR3: CSVEERQASSYEQYF. CDR3 nucleotides: TGCAGCGTTGAAGAACGACAGGCCAGCTCCTACGAGCAGTACTTC.

The gene calls are TRBV11-2 and TRBJ1-5; D perhaps matches TRBD1 (6 bases). This CDR3 contains 15 residues. CDR1 and CDR2 from the germline V gene are SGHAT and FQNNGV. The V end was cut by 1 base, the J end by 5 bases, with 12 bases between. CDR3 nucleotides: TGTGCCAGCAGCTTAGCAGGGGCCAAACATCAGCCCCAGCATTTT. This gives the protein CASSLAGAKHQPQHF.

The V gene is TRBV6-6, the J gene TRBJ1-6; tentative D call: TRBD1 (5 bases). Looked up from germline, CDR1 is MNHNY and CDR2 is SVGAGI (reference sequence). V was pared by 6 bases and J by 8 bases, with 14 bases between. The CDR3 loop spans 14 amino acids. CDR3 sequence reads: CASSQLGGDSPLHF. The CDR3 region has the DNA TGTGCCAGCAGCCAACTGGGGGGGGATTCACCCCTCCACTTT.

The rearrangement uses TRBV19 and TRBJ1-3; 7 positions agree with TRBD1. V lost 7 bases and J lost 1; bases outside the gene matches: 7. The CDR3 runs to 15 residues. CDR1 is LNHDA, CDR2 SQIVND, per germline (reference sequence). The CDR3 DNA reads as TGTGCCAGTAACTTCAGACAGGGATCTGGAAACACCATATATTTT. This codes for CASNFRQGSGNTIYF.

For the CDR3, the DNA is TGTGCCAGCAGAATTCGGACCCAAGAGACCCAGTACTTC. Encoded protein: CASRIRTQETQYF. The chain links TRBV13 to TRBJ2-5; D is undetermined. The V end lost 6 bases, the J end lost 1 base, and 9 bases lay between the germline ends. Germline V gene sequence: CDR1 PRHDT, CDR2 FYEKMQ (reference sequence). This CDR3 has 13 residues.

This clone was seen a single time. The chain joins TRBV7-2 to TRBJ2-7, with TRBD1 as a possible D gene (6 bases). V lost 5 bases, J lost 4 bases, and 18 bases lay in between. The germline V gene encodes CDR1 SGHTA and CDR2 FQGNSA. The CDR3 runs to 15 residues. The CDR3 region has the DNA TGTGCCAGCAGCCCTGACAGGAATACTCTGTACGAGCAGTACTTC. It specifies CASSPDRNTLYEQYF.

The rearrangement links TRBV19 to TRBJ2-5; 7 nucleotides align to TRBD2. This CDR3 contains 14 residues. J was trimmed by 4 bases and V by 3 bases; bases with no gene match: 5. Germline V lookup: CDR1 LNHDA, CDR2 SQIVND (reference sequence). The DNA for the CDR3 is TGTGCCAGTAGTATTCTGGCTAGCGGAGAGACCCAGTACTTC. It yields the protein CASSILASGETQYF.

The rearrangement joins TRBV6-1 to TRBJ2-7; D might be TRBD1 (6 bases). Trimming pared 7 bases from V and 2 bases from J, leaving 12 bases between. The CDR3 extends over 13 amino acids. CDR1 is MNHNS and CDR2 is SASEGT in the germline V gene. For the CDR3, the DNA is TGTGCCAGCAACTACGGACAGCCCTACGAGCAGTACTTC. Translating it yields CASNYGQPYEQYF.

As to this clone: Different DNA sequences within this sample yield the same CDR3. The rearrangement joins TRBV6-5 to TRBJ1-1, with D tentatively TRBD1 (5 bases). There are 13 residues in the CDR3. Germline loops: CDR1 MNHEY, CDR2 SVGAGI. Trimming shortened V by 6 bases and J by 2 bases, and 10 bases separated the two germline ends. CDR3 sequence: CASSPTGNTEAFF. DNA of the CDR3: TGTGCCAGCAGCCCTACAGGAAACACTGAAGCTTTCTTT.

This chain joins TRBV7-2 and TRBJ2-6, with D possibly being TRBD2 (5 bases). This CDR3 has 17 amino acids. V lost 1 base, J lost 1 base, and 11 bases lay in between. The V gene's germline CDR1 is SGHTA and CDR2 FQGNSA. CDR3 amino acids: CASSLGRLGSGANVLTF. The CDR3 nucleotides read TGTGCCAGCAGCTTAGGGAGGTTGGGGTCTGGGGCCAACGTCCTGACTTTC.

The chain carries TRBV28 and TRBJ1-4; TRBD1 matches 7 bases. Looked up from germline, CDR1 is MDHEN and CDR2 is SYDVKM. This CDR3 has 15 residues. The CDR3 reads CATIGDSTTNEKLFF. In DNA form, the CDR3 reads TGTGCGACCATCGGGGACAGCACAACTAATGAAAAACTGTTTTTT.

V is TRBV4-3 and J is TRBJ2-5, with 8 nucleotides matching TRBD1. The CDR3 length is 15 residues. The germline V gene encodes CDR1 LGHNA and CDR2 YSLEER. V dropped 5 bases and J dropped 4; count of bases not matched to a gene: 9. Here the CDR3 reads CASSKGQGGPETQYF. In nucleotides, the CDR3 is TGCGCCAGCAGCAAAGGACAGGGAGGCCCAGAGACCCAGTACTTC.

This rearrangement joins TRBV30 to TRBJ2-6; 8 nucleotides agree with TRBD1. V shed 0 bases, J shed 0 bases, and the junction held 10 bases outside the gene matches. CDR3 length: 19 residues. Germline-derived CDR1 and CDR2 are GTSNPN and SVGIG (reference sequence). CDR3 DNA: TGTGCCTGGAGTGTACTCCGGCAGGGGGCCAACTCTGGGGCCAACGTCCTGACTTTC. This codes for CAWSVLRQGANSGANVLTF.

The V gene is TRBV7-8, the J gene TRBJ2-3, with TRBD2 matching over 16 bases. This CDR3 is 19 amino acids long. The germline V gene has CDR1 SGHVS and CDR2 FQNEAQ. V lost 5 bases and J lost 2; bases outside the gene matches: 10. The CDR3 loop is CASSPPGLAGGDSTDTQYF. In DNA, the CDR3 is TGTGCCAGCAGCCCTCCGGGACTAGCGGGGGGGGACTCCACAGATACGCAGTATTTT.

The chain uses TRBV18 and TRBJ2-1; D is perhaps TRBD2 (6 bases). This CDR3 has 13 amino acids. Trimming removed 4 bases at V and 10 bases at J, with 14 bases between. Germline CDR1 reads KGHSH; CDR2 reads LQKENI. The CDR3 nucleotides read TGTGCCAGCTCACTCGACTGGGGGAGGGAGCAGTTCTTC. It yields the protein CASSLDWGREQFF.

This chain uses TRBV5-1 with TRBJ1-4; maybe TRBD1 (5 bases). CDR3 length: 15 residues. Trimming removed 4 bases at V and 5 bases at J, with 15 bases between. Germline CDR1 SGHRS, CDR2 YFSETQ. Written as DNA, the CDR3 is TGCGCCAGCAGCCCCGGACACGAAAAGAATGAAAAACTGTTTTTT. This encodes CASSPGHEKNEKLFF.

V gene TRBV6-1 combines with J gene TRBJ2-2; TRBD2 matches 16 bases. Germline CDR1 MNHNS, CDR2 SASEGT. The CDR3 is made up of 18 amino acids. V was pared by 4 bases and J by 6 bases, with 8 bases of the junction left unmatched. The CDR3 coding sequence is TGTGCCAGCAGTGTATCCGGGACTAGCGGGGGGGCCCCCGGGGAGCTGTTTTTT. Encoded protein: CASSVSGTSGGAPGELFF.

V usage is TRBV30 and J usage is TRBJ2-6; no firm D call. Trimming shortened V by 3 bases and J by 2 bases, and 14 bases separated the two germline ends. Germline loops: CDR1 GTSNPN, CDR2 SVGIG (reference sequence). The CDR3 runs 16 residues. The CDR3 nucleotides are TGTGCCTGGAGCGCAACCCGGACCACTGGGGCCAACGTCCTGACTTTC. Residues: CAWSATRTTGANVLTF. The full variable domain, completed using reference TRBV30 and TRBJ2-6, is SQTIHQWPATLVQPVGSPLSLECTVEGTSNPNLYWYRQAAGRGLQLLFYSVGIGQISSEVPQNLSASRPQDRQFILSSKKLLLSDSGFYLCAWSATRTTGANVLTFGAGSRLTVL.

V is TRBV7-6 and J is TRBJ2-5, with D uncertain. The CDR3 has 14 amino acids. Germline assignment: CDR1 SGHVS and CDR2 FNYEAQ. V lost 0 bases and J lost 1, with 6 bases in between. CDR3 loop: CASSLARIQETQYF. In nucleotides, the CDR3 is TGTGCCAGCAGCTTAGCCCGGATCCAAGAGACCCAGTACTTC.